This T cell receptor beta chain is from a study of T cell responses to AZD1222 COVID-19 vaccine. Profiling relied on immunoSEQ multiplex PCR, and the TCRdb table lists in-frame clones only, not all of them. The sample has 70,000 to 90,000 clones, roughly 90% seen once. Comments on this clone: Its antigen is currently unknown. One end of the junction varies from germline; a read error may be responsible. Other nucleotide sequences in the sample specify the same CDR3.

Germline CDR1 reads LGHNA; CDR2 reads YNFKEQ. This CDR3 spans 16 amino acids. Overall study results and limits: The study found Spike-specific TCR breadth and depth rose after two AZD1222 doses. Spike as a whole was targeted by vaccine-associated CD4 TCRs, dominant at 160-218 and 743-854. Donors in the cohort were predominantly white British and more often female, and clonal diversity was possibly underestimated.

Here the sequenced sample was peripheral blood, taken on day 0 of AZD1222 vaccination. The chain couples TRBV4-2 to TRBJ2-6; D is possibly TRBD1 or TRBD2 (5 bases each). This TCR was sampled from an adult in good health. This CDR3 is CASSQDGTSGANVLTF. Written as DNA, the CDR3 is TGTGCCAGCAGTCAAGACGGGACCTCTGGGGCCAACGTCCTGACTTTC.